The T cell receptor (beta chain) described here comes from a study of CD8 T cells in ankylosing spondylitis. Study findings and constraints: CD8+ cells made up the disease-linked clones, which were relatively rare in peripheral blood. Matched ankylosing spondylitis synovial fluid reportedly contained a significantly enriched population of disease-linked clones. It appeared that ankylosing spondylitis blood was characterized by a TCR beta motif of eight highly homologous variants.

Note on this clonotype: No antigen is known for it.

A quantitative 5'-RACE method, one with molecular barcodes, was used to make TCR beta libraries. TCRdb redid the calling of the 5' RACE reads with MiXCR, one entry per CDR3 protein. Of roughly 130,000 distinct CDR3 sequences listed, roughly 13% were seen once; the top ten hold just under 3%. The receptor's source is a female donor with ankylosing spondylitis or in good health (not recorded which). The sequenced material came from blood, either unsorted or a sorted T cell fraction (not recorded which).

CDR3 DNA sequence: TGCGCCAGCAGCTTGGCGGGAGGAAGTAGCGAGCAGTACTTC. Amino acids: CASSLAGGSSEQYF. The chain is built from TRBV5-1 and TRBJ2-7, with 7 bases fitting TRBD2. The CDR3 extends over 14 amino acids. Unmatched junction bases numbered 6, after V lost 0 bases and J lost 6 bases. Germline loops: CDR1 SGHRS, CDR2 YFSETQ. Using reference TRBV5-1 and TRBJ2-7 for the parts outside the CDR3, the full variable domain is KAGVTQTPRYLIKTRGQQVTLSCSPISGHRSVSWYQQTPGQGLQFLFEYFSETQRNKGNFPGRFSGRQFSNSRSEMNVSTLELGDSALYLCASSLAGGSSEQYFGPGTRLTVT.